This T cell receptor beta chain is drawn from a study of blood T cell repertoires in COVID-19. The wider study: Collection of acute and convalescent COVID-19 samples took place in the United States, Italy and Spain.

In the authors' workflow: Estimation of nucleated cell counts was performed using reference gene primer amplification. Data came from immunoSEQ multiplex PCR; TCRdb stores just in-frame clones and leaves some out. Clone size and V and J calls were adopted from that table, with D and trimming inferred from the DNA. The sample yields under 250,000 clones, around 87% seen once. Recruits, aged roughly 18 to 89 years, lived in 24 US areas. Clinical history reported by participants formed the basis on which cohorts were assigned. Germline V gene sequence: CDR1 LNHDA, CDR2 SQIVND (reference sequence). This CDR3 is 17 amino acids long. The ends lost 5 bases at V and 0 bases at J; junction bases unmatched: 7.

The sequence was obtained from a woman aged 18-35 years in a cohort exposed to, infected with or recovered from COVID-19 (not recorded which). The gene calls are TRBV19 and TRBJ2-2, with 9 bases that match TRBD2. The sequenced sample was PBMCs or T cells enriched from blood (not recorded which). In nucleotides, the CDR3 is TGTGCCAGTAGTCTCGCGGGAGGGCCGGCGAACACCGGGGAGCTGTTTTTT. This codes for CASSLAGGPANTGELFF.